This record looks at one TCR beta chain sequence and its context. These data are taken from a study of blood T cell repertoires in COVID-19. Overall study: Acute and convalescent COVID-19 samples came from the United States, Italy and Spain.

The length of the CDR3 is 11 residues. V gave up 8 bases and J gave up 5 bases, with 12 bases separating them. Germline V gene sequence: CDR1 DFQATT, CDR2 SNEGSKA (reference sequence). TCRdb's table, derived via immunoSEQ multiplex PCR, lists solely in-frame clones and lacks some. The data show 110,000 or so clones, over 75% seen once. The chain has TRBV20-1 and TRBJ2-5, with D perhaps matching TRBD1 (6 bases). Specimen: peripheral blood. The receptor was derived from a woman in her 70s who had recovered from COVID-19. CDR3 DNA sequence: TGCAGTCCCCGAAGGGGGGAGACCCAGTACTTC. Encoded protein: CSPRRGETQYF.